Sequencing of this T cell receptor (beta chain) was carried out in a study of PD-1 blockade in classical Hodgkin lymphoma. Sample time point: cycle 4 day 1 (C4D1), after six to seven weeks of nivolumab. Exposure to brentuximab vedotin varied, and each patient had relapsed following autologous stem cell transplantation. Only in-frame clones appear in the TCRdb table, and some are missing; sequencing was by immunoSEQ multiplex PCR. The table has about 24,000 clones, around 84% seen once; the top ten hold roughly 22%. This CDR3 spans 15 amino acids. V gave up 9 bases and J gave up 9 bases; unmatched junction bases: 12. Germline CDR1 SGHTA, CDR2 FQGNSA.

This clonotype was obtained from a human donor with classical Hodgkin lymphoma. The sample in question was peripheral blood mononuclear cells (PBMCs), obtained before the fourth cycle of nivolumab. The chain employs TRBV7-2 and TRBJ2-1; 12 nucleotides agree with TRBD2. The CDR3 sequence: CASRTSGNWLGEQFF. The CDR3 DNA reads TGTGCCAGTCGGACTAGCGGGAACTGGCTGGGTGAGCAGTTCTTC.